A selection of T cell receptor beta chains follows, all from one sample in a study of blood T cells in healthy people across ages. TCRdb re-called the 5' RACE reads through MiXCR, storing one row per CDR3 protein. Of fewer than 900,000 distinct CDR3 sequences listed, 40% to 45% are singletons. The specimen was blood. These receptors were obtained from a woman aged 55-75 years in good health. Both conserved end residues are part of each CDR3. D genes are given only for firm matches. Not all rows give a size; the values are once, few, many and, for expanded clones, a class.

j_call clone_size d_call v_call cdr3_aa cdr3_nt
TRBJ1-5 - - TRBV3-1 CASSQGVGSGNQPQHF TGTGCCAGCAGCCAAGGGGTTGGGTCAGGCAATCAGCCCCAGCATTTT
TRBJ2-1 - TRBD2 TRBV20-1 CSATRGTSGTRETQFF TGCAGTGCAACACGCGGGACTAGCGGGACTAGGGAGACCCAGTTCTTC
TRBJ2-2 - - TRBV7-2 CASSLAPATGELFF TGTGCCAGCAGCTTAGCTCCAGCCACCGGGGAGCTGTTTTTT
TRBJ2-7 - - TRBV30 CAWSLTGYEQYF TGTGCCTGGAGTCTGACCGGCTACGAGCAGTACTTC
TRBJ2-1 - TRBD1 TRBV12-3/TRBV12-4 CASRNRDRHSDEQFF TGTGCCAGTCGCAACCGGGACAGACATTCCGATGAGCAGTTCTTC
TRBJ1-2 few TRBD1 TRBV28 CASSLWSDRDGYTF TGTGCCAGCAGTTTATGGTCGGACAGGGATGGTTACACCTTC
TRBJ1-2 - - TRBV18 CASSPQNPYGYTF TGTGCCAGCTCACCCCAGAACCCCTATGGCTACACCTTC
TRBJ1-1 - - TRBV7-9 CASRQSRTIGTEAFF TGTGCCAGCAGACAAAGCCGGACAATAGGCACTGAAGCTTTCTTT
TRBJ2-5 - TRBD2 TRBV20-1 CSSGGSQETQYF TGCAGCAGCGGGGGCAGCCAAGAGACCCAGTACTTC
TRBJ2-5 - TRBD2 TRBV20-1 CSAIGAGGRETQYF TGCAGTGCTATTGGGGCGGGAGGGCGAGAGACCCAGTACTTC
TRBJ2-1 few TRBD1 TRBV13 CASSPLDRDIHNEQFF TGTGCCAGCAGCCCCCTCGACAGGGATATCCACAATGAGCAGTTCTTC
TRBJ2-4 - TRBD1 TRBV7-2 CASSVPTGENIQYF TGTGCCAGCAGCGTCCCGACAGGGGAGAACATTCAGTACTTC
TRBJ1-5 - - TRBV3-1 CASSQGRLQPQHF TGTGCCAGCAGCCAAGGGCGGCTTCAGCCCCAGCATTTT
TRBJ1-6 - - TRBV5-5 CASRATRTYNSPLHF TGTGCCAGCAGAGCCACAAGGACTTATAATTCACCCCTCCACTTT
TRBJ2-7 - TRBD1 TRBV6-2/TRBV6-3 CASTSPGQGNEQYF TGTGCCAGCACTTCACCGGGACAGGGAAACGAGCAGTACTTC
TRBJ2-5 - - TRBV7-7 CASSNRRPLYF TGTGCTAGCAGCAATCGTAGACCGCTGTACTTC
TRBJ2-1 - - TRBV15 CATSNRTAETQFF TGTGCCACCAGCAACCGGACAGCAGAGACCCAGTTCTTC
TRBJ1-2 few TRBD1 TRBV2 CASQTGDYGYTF TGTGCCAGCCAAACAGGGGACTATGGCTACACCTTC
TRBJ2-5 few - TRBV9 CASSQGVEETQYF TGTGCCAGCAGCCAGGGCGTCGAGGAGACCCAGTACTTC
TRBJ2-3 few TRBD1 TRBV30 CAWSSGTGNTDTQYF TGTGCCTGGAGTTCCGGGACAGGGAACACAGATACGCAGTATTTT
TRBJ2-6 - - TRBV2 CASGTSSGANVLTF TGTGCCAGTGGTACCTCTTCTGGGGCCAACGTCCTGACTTTC
TRBJ2-7 - - TRBV5-1 CASSWVGGDSSYEQYF TGCGCCAGCAGCTGGGTTGGGGGGGACAGCTCCTACGAGCAGTACTTC
TRBJ2-2 - - TRBV12-3/TRBV12-4 CASRQSTGPNTGELFF TGTGCCAGCAGACAATCCACAGGGCCGAACACCGGGGAGCTGTTTTTT
TRBJ2-7 many TRBD1 TRBV7-2 CASSYRGREQYF TGTGCCAGCAGCTACAGGGGGCGCGAGCAGTACTTC
TRBJ2-7 few - TRBV3-1 CASSPAPLSIYEQYF TGTGCCAGCAGCCCAGCCCCTTTGAGCATCTACGAGCAGTACTTC
TRBJ2-1 - - TRBV9 CASSPGSSAAYNEQFF TGTGCCAGCAGCCCCGGGTCATCGGCAGCCTACAATGAGCAGTTCTTC
TRBJ1-4 - - TRBV20-1 CSARGGDGGSEKLFF TGCAGTGCTAGAGGGGGCGATGGGGGCAGTGAAAAACTGTTTTTT
TRBJ2-5 few TRBD1 TRBV20-1 CSAKGQGQETQYF TGCAGTGCCAAAGGACAGGGCCAAGAGACCCAGTACTTC
TRBJ2-1 - - TRBV27 CAIGPRGSLFF TGTGCCATCGGACCCAGGGGCAGCTTGTTCTTC
TRBJ2-2 few TRBD1 TRBV29-1 CSDHIHRGQGTGELFF TGCAGCGACCACATCCACAGGGGGCAAGGCACCGGGGAGCTGTTTTTT
TRBJ1-5 - - TRBV7-6 CASSLGAGPNQPQHF TGTGCCAGCAGCTTAGGAGCCGGGCCAAATCAGCCCCAGCATTTT
TRBJ1-2 - - TRBV6-2/TRBV6-3 CASSYDSSNYGYTF TGTGCCAGCAGTTACGACAGTTCTAACTATGGCTACACCTTC
TRBJ2-3 - - TRBV5-6 CASSYRAGTQYF TGTGCCAGCAGCTACCGCGCAGGTACGCAGTATTTT
TRBJ2-6 few TRBD2 TRBV20-1 CSARVAGSSGANVLTF TGCAGTGCTAGAGTAGCGGGGAGCTCTGGGGCCAACGTCCTGACTTTC
TRBJ2-5 - TRBD2 TRBV2 CASSRSGGAFGETQYF TGTGCCAGCAGTCGTAGCGGGGGGGCGTTCGGTGAGACCCAGTACTTC
TRBJ2-7 few TRBD2 TRBV20-1 CSVRSGLVSEQYF TGCAGTGTCAGGTCGGGACTAGTCTCCGAGCAGTACTTC
TRBJ2-5 - TRBD1 TRBV7-2 CASSLTTGTDTKETQYF TGTGCCAGCAGCTTAACGACTGGGACAGATACGAAAGAGACCCAGTACTTC
TRBJ2-7 - - TRBV5-1 CASSGGNAGEQYF TGCGCCAGCAGCGGTGGGAATGCCGGCGAGCAGTACTTC
TRBJ1-1 - - TRBV20-1 CSARAPGDTEAFF TGCAGTGCTAGAGCCCCAGGGGACACTGAAGCTTTCTTT
TRBJ2-1 few - TRBV21-1 CASSYSGGASFLEQFF TGTGCCAGCAGCTATAGCGGGGGGGCGTCTTTTCTTGAGCAGTTCTTC
TRBJ2-1 few TRBD2 TRBV7-3 CASSEPGLALNEQFF TGTGCCAGCAGCGAACCCGGACTAGCGCTCAATGAGCAGTTCTTC
TRBJ2-1 - TRBD2 TRBV20-1 CSARGAAGGHNEQFF TGCAGTGCTAGAGGGGCAGCGGGGGGGCACAATGAGCAGTTCTTC
TRBJ2-5 many TRBD2 TRBV7-6 CASSGTSGTFQETQYF TGTGCCAGCAGCGGTACCAGCGGGACCTTCCAAGAGACCCAGTACTTC
TRBJ2-3 few - TRBV7-9 CASSLGRNRYF TGTGCCAGCAGCCTTGGACGGAATAGGTATTTT
TRBJ2-5 many - TRBV11-2 CASSLLGRRETQYF TGTGCCAGCAGCTTACTGGGGCGTCGAGAGACCCAGTACTTC